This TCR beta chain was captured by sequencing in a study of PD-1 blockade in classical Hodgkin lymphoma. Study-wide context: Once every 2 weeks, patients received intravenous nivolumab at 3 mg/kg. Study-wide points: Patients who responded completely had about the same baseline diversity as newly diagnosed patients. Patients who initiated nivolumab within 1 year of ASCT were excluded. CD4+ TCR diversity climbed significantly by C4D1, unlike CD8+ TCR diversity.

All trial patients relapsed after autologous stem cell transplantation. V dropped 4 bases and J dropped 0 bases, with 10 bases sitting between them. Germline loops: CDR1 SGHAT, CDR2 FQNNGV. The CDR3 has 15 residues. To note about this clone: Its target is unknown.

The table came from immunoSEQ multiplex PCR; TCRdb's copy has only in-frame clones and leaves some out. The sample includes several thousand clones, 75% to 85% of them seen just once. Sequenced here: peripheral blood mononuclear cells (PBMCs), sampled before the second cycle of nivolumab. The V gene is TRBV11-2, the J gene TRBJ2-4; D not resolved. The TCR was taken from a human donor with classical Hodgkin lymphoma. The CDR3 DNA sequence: TGTGCCAGCAGCTCGGGCATATTAGCCAAAAACATTCAGTACTTC. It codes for CASSSGILAKNIQYF.